These 11 T cell receptor beta chains originate from one sample sequenced in a study of technical replicates of blood from a few donors. Using immunoSEQ multiplex PCR, the repertoire was profiled, and TCRdb retains in-frame clones only, with some absent. The sample shows approximately 70,000 clones, 95% to 98% of them seen only once. Sequenced: T cells isolated from PBMCs. All receptors derive from a human donor in good health.

The V call is TRBV30, the J call TRBJ1-2; D possibly corresponds to TRBD1 (5 bases). Trimming took 4 bases from V and 6 from J, leaving 15 bases between them. CDR1 and CDR2 from the germline V gene are GTSNPN and SVGIG (reference sequence). This CDR3 has 13 amino acids. CDR3 bases: TGTGCCTGGACCGCACAGGAAATCCATGGCTACACCTTC. This encodes CAWTAQEIHGYTF.

The chain couples TRBV4-1 to TRBJ2-1, with D tentatively TRBD2 (5 bases). Germline loops: CDR1 MGHRA, CDR2 YSYEKL. The CDR3 sequence is 18 residues long. V was clipped by 0 bases and J by 0 bases, with 15 bases between them. CDR3 nucleotides: TGCGCCAGCAGCCAAGAATTCCCGGGAATGAGCTCCTACAATGAGCAGTTCTTC. This codes for CASSQEFPGMSSYNEQFF.

V gene TRBV9 combines with J gene TRBJ2-2, with D tentatively TRBD1 (6 bases). The germline V and J ends were trimmed by 6 bases and 2 bases, with 17 bases remaining between them. Germline V lookup: CDR1 SGDLS, CDR2 YYNGEE. This CDR3 has 16 amino acids. CDR3: CASNSRGGTNTGELFF. CDR3 nucleotides: TGTGCCAGCAACTCACGAGGGGGAACTAACACCGGGGAGCTGTTTTTT.

The CDR3 nucleotides are TGTGCCAGCAGCTTGGACAGATACACAGATACGCAGTATTTT. Translating it yields CASSLDRYTDTQYF. The chain carries TRBV7-2 and TRBJ2-3, with D perhaps TRBD1 (6 bases). This CDR3 region has 14 residues. Per the germline V gene, CDR1 is SGHTA and CDR2 is FQGNSA. The ends were cut back, 3 bases at V and 2 bases at J, with 9 bases in the middle.

The rearrangement joins TRBV25-1 to TRBJ2-7; 8 bases are a match to TRBD1. The junction had 12 bases not matched to a gene; V was cut back by 3 bases and J by 2 bases. Germline loops: CDR1 MGHDK, CDR2 SYGVNS. The CDR3 is 17 amino acids. CDR3 sequence reads: CASSDPPSGTGPYEQYF. The CDR3 DNA reads TGTGCCAGCAGTGACCCTCCCTCCGGGACAGGACCCTACGAGCAGTACTTC.

The rearrangement uses TRBV7-8 and TRBJ2-1, with D possibly TRBD1 on 5 matching bases. Trimming cost V 1 base and J 1 base, with 8 bases left between them. There are 15 residues in the CDR3. Germline CDR1 is SGHVS and CDR2 is FQNEAQ. CDR3 residues: CASSLGTSSYNEQFF. DNA for the CDR3: TGTGCCAGCAGCTTAGGGACATCTTCCTACAATGAGCAGTTCTTC. Combining the CDR3 with reference TRBV7-8 and TRBJ2-1 gives the whole variable domain GAGVSQSPRYKVAKRGQDVALRCDPISGHVSLFWYQQALGQGPEFLTYFQNEAQLDKSGLPSDRFFAERPEGSVSTLKIQRTQQEDSAVYLCASSLGTSSYNEQFFGPGTRLTVL.

The V call is TRBV10-3, the J call TRBJ2-5, with D perhaps TRBD2 (6 bases). Germline V gene sequence: CDR1 ENHRY, CDR2 SYGVKD. Trimming removed 3 bases at V and 7 bases at J, with 15 bases between. The CDR3 contains 14 residues. CDR3 DNA: TGTGCCATCAGTGACGGGGCTAGCGCGGGGACCCAGTACTTC. Residues: CAISDGASAGTQYF.

The rearrangement uses TRBV10-1 and TRBJ2-7; maybe TRBD1 (6 bases). The CDR3 runs 12 residues. The germline V gene has CDR1 WNHNN and CDR2 SYGVQD (reference sequence). The V end was cut by 5 bases, the J end by 6 bases, with 11 bases between. The CDR3 loop reads CASSTGLSEQYF. In nucleotides, the CDR3 is TGCGCCAGCAGTACAGGGTTGAGCGAGCAGTACTTC.

The chain links TRBV6-5 to TRBJ1-2; weak D call: TRBD1 (5 bases). Germline loops: CDR1 MNHEY, CDR2 SVGAGI. This CDR3 comprises 13 residues. With 4 bases removed from V and 4 bases from J, the gap between germline ends came to 10 bases. The CDR3 DNA is TGTGCCAGCAGTTTCCAGGGCTCCTATGGCTACACCTTC. It is translated as CASSFQGSYGYTF.

This CDR3 is CASGAGGHYEQYF. In nucleotides, the CDR3 is TGTGCCAGCGGGGCGGGAGGGCATTACGAGCAGTACTTC. The gene calls are TRBV27 and TRBJ2-7; 9 bases agree with TRBD2. Germline V lookup: CDR1 MNHEY, CDR2 SMNVEV (reference sequence). The CDR3 covers 13 residues. The V segment lost 8 bases and the J segment 4 bases; nucleotides outside the gene matches: 6.

The chain is built from TRBV6-5 and TRBJ2-7, with D perhaps TRBD1 (5 bases). CDR3 size: 16 residues. Trimming removed 0 bases at V and 3 bases at J, with 15 bases between. CDR1 and CDR2 (germline): MNHEY, SVGAGI. CDR3 region: CASSYSTGHSVYEQYF. CDR3 coding DNA: TGTGCCAGCAGTTACTCGACCGGACACTCCGTCTACGAGCAGTACTTC.